This TCR beta chain was captured in a study of cytomegalovirus exposure and HLA in healthy donors. Background on the study: Early released data had around 79 million unique TCRs, all coming from HLA-typed donors. Whole-study findings and limits: Certain sequence variants were highly shared and formed a cluster, and this cluster was likely a sequencing artifact.

Details on this clone: Its antigen is unknown.

Vbeta (60) and Jbeta (13) primers were used in the PCR. The repertoire was sequenced with immunoSEQ multiplex PCR; TCRdb's copy has only in-frame clones and lacks some. The sample consists of under 150,000 clones, approximately 69% of them appearing once. The source is a woman between 35 and 50 years old in good health and CMV-seropositive. Specimen: PBMCs.

CDR3 nucleotides: TGTGCCAGCAGCTTGGGGGACAGCGAAGCTTTCTTT. Protein: CASSLGDSEAFF. This chain joins TRBV5-6 and TRBJ1-1; TRBD1 matches 7 bases. Trimming took 0 bases from V and 8 from J; bases not matched to a gene: 1. Germline assignment: CDR1 SGHDT and CDR2 YYEEEE. There are 12 residues in the CDR3.